This T cell receptor (beta chain) was identified in a study of T cell repertoires in cytomegalovirus infection. As for the study in general: Both CMV infection and a matching HLA type were indicated by public TCR beta signatures.

A single record per CDR3 protein comes from TCRdb applying MiXCR to the reads. The data hold under 800,000 distinct CDR3 sequences, with around 24% observed a single time. Study observations and caveats: Carriage of CMV together with the relevant HLA was identifiable through cumulative public TCR beta family frequency. The study found HLA-C-restricted CMV-specific TCR beta clonotypes dominating the ex vivo response.

On this clonotype itself: Its antigen is unidentified.

Sequencing was carried out using CD8+ T cells from PBMCs. The TCR was taken from a human donor in good health (CMV status not recorded). Some clones in this sample may be carry-over from other donors' samples.

The CDR3 reads CASSDSWDSLGSPLHF. CDR3 in DNA: TGTGCCAGCAGTGATTCCTGGGACAGTCTGGGTTCACCCCTCCACTTT. J is TRBJ1-6 and V is TRBV25-1; TRBD1 aligns across 7 bases. The CDR3 consists of 16 residues. With 3 bases clipped from V and 9 bases from J, the junction kept 11 bases outside the gene matches. Germline assignment: CDR1 MGHDK and CDR2 SYGVNS.